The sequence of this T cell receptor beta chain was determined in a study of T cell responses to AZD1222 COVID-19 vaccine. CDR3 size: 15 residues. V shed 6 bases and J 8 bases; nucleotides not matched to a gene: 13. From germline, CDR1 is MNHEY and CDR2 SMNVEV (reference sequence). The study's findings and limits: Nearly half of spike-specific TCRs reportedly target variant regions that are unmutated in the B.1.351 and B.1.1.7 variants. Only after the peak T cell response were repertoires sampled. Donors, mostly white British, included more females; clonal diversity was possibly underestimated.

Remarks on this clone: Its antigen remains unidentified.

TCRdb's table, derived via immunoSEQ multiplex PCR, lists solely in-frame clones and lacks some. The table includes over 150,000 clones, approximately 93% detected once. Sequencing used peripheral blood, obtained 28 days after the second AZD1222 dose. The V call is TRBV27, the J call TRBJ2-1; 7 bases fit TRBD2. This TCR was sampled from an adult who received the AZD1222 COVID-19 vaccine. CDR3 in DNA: TGTGCCAGCAGCCCCTCGGCGGGGGTTTTTTATGAGCAGTTCTTC. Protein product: CASSPSAGVFYEQFF.